What follows describes a single T cell receptor beta chain. What it recognizes is unknown. The data originate from a study of cytomegalovirus exposure and HLA in healthy donors. Across the whole study: Among roughly 180 million T cells, an earlier analysis found 95 million to 140 million unique TCR beta sequences. Study-level findings and limits: In an earlier analysis, about 87% or about 30%: the productive usage of most TCR beta V segments.

Primers for the PCR totalled 60 Vbeta and 13 Jbeta. Only in-frame clones appear in the TCRdb table, and some are missing; sequencing was by immunoSEQ multiplex PCR. The table lists about 34,000 clones. Germline-derived CDR1 and CDR2 are LGHNA and YNFKEQ. V lost 4 bases, J lost 6 bases, and 15 bases lay in between. CDR3 length: 14 residues. The rearrangement uses TRBV4-2 and TRBJ1-2; D not certain. The TCR comes from a woman in her forties in good health and CMV-seropositive. Sequenced: PBMCs. This chain's CDR3 is CASSRRRGEDGYTF. DNA of the CDR3: TGTGCCAGCAGCCGAAGACGGGGTGAGGATGGCTACACCTTC.